Below are 9 T cell receptor beta chains sequenced from a single sample in a study of vaccination and CD4 T cells after COVID-19. For these TCRs, the target antigens are not known. The Oncomine TCR Beta short-read assay sequenced DNA from cultured CD4+ T cells. Using its own MiXCR run on the PCR reads, TCRdb lists one record per CDR3 protein. The repertoire has around 18,000 distinct CDR3 sequences, approximately 44% of them found once; the top ten carry roughly 17%. The sample's time point: late sampling 161 to 241 days after vaccination in a few convalescent patients. As to treatment: roughly nine-day PBMC culture with coronavirus spike peptide pools or control peptides (ViraFEST assay). The sequences come from CD4+ T cells from blood, cultured in vitro, collected about 7 months after SARS-CoV-2 vaccination. Receptors were obtained from a human donor who had recovered from COVID-19.

The V and J genes are TRBV2 and TRBJ1-5; D uncertain. The CDR3 is 13 amino acids. The germline CDR1 and CDR2 sequences are SNHLY and FYNNEI. V was clipped by 5 bases and J by 4 bases, with 9 bases between them. The CDR3 loop is CASSNWANQPQHF. The CDR3 bases are TGTGCCAGCAGTAATTGGGCAAATCAGCCCCAGCATTTT.

There are a few counts of this clonotype. The genes are TRBV24-1 and TRBJ2-3; 13 bases match TRBD2. Trimming took 3 bases from V and 0 from J; bases not matched to a gene: 5. The CDR3 covers 18 residues. Per germline, CDR1 KGHDR and CDR2 SFDVKD. This CDR3 is CATSDHGTSGKSTDTQYF. The CDR3 region has the DNA TGTGCCACCAGTGATCATGGGACTAGCGGGAAGAGCACAGATACGCAGTATTTT.

The chain recombines TRBV5-4 with TRBJ2-2; 7 nucleotides line up with TRBD1. The CDR3 runs 14 residues. V was pared by 4 bases and J by 7 bases, with 7 bases of the junction left unmatched. Germline V CDR1 and CDR2: SGHNT, YYREEE (reference sequence). The CDR3 coding sequence is TGTGCCAGCAGCCTCGACAGGGCGAGCGGGGAGCTGTTTTTT. As protein: CASSLDRASGELFF.

The gene calls are TRBV27 and TRBJ2-7; TRBD1 agrees at 7 bases. CDR1 is MNHEY and CDR2 is SMNVEV in the germline V gene (reference sequence). The length of the CDR3 is 14 residues. V lost 1 base and J lost 4; bases outside the gene matches: 4. DNA of the CDR3: TGTGCCAGCAGTTTATTCCAGGGGGAATACGAGCAGTACTTC. It encodes CASSLFQGEYEQYF.

This clonotype was counted between two and nine times. The chain combines TRBV7-2 with TRBJ1-5; TRBD1 aligns across 8 bases. CDR1 is SGHTA and CDR2 is FQGNSA in the germline V gene. V shed 5 bases, J shed 5 bases, and the junction held 5 bases outside the gene matches. The CDR3 runs to 14 residues. The chain's CDR3 is CASSPDRVYQPQHF. DNA for the CDR3: TGTGCCAGCAGCCCGGACAGGGTCTATCAGCCCCAGCATTTT.

This clonotype was counted a few times. The gene calls are TRBV20-1 and TRBJ1-1; TRBD1 matches 7 bases. The CDR3 covers 13 residues. Trimming removed 6 bases from V and 0 bases from J; junction bases left unmatched: 4. Germline V gives CDR1 DFQATT, CDR2 SNEGSKA (reference sequence). CDR3 loop: CSANDRVNTEAFF. CDR3 bases: TGCAGTGCCAACGACAGGGTGAACACTGAAGCTTTCTTT.

The table lists this clonotype with a few counts. The chain employs TRBV7-9 and TRBJ2-2; D assignment may be TRBD1 or TRBD2 (5 bases each). Deletions cut 2 bases from V and 4 bases from J, with 8 bases between. The CDR3 contains 14 residues. The germline CDR1 and CDR2 sequences are SEHNR and FQNEAQ (reference sequence). CDR3 DNA sequence: TGTGCCAGCAGCTTATCAGGGACCACCGGGGAGCTGTTTTTT. This translates into CASSLSGTTGELFF. Using reference TRBV7-9 and TRBJ2-2 for the parts outside the CDR3, the full variable domain is DTGVSQNPRHKITKRGQNVTFRCDPISEHNRLYWYRQTLGQGPEFLTYFQNEAQLEKSRLLSDRFSAERPKGSFSTLEIQRTEQGDSAMYLCASSLSGTTGELFFGEGSRLTVL.

This clonotype was counted between two and nine times. V usage is TRBV12-3 or TRBV12-4 and J usage is TRBJ1-5, with unresolved D. This CDR3 contains 12 residues. The ends were cut back, 7 bases at V and 6 bases at J, with 10 bases in the middle. The CDR3 DNA sequence: TGTGCCAGCATGTATTTTGGTCAGCCCCAGCATTTT. Translation gives CASMYFGQPQHF.

A note on this clonotype: At one end, the junction sequence differs from germline, possibly due to a read error. The chain joins TRBV27 to TRBJ2-3; the D is unclear. This CDR3 contains 12 residues. Germline CDR1 is MNHEY and CDR2 is SMNVEV (reference sequence). Here the CDR3 reads CASSLSGQTLHF. The CDR3 coding sequence is TGTGCCAGCAGTTTATCGGGCCAGACGCTTCATTTT.